The next 25 T cell receptor beta chains were all read from a single sample in a study of T cell responses to AZD1222 COVID-19 vaccine. The assay was immunoSEQ multiplex PCR, and TCRdb's table has in-frame clones only and misses some. The data show about 85,000 clones, with approximately 87% seen just once and roughly 7.5% held by the top ten. The sample consisted of peripheral blood, taken on day 0 of AZD1222 vaccination. The receptors were gathered from an adult in good health.

This chain uses TRBV28 with TRBJ2-1; D call uncertain. CDR3 length: 15 amino acids. Per germline, CDR1 MDHEN and CDR2 SYDVKM. V lost 4 bases and J 0 bases, leaving 10 bases between the germline ends. CDR3: CASSSGPSSYNEQFF. CDR3 nucleotides: TGTGCCAGCAGTTCTGGGCCCAGCTCCTACAATGAGCAGTTCTTC.

The chain carries TRBV5-1 and TRBJ2-1; 8 nucleotides agree with TRBD2. The germline gives CDR1 SGHRS, CDR2 YFSETQ. The CDR3 runs to 13 residues. V lost 6 bases and J lost 13; bases outside the gene matches: 12. CDR3 loop: CASNPRGGSPQFF. CDR3 DNA sequence: TGCGCCAGCAACCCTCGGGGGGGATCCCCTCAGTTCTTC.

The chain is built from TRBV25-1 and TRBJ2-2; possibly TRBD1 for D (6 bases). Between the trimmed V and J ends, which lost 1 base and 0 bases, there was a span of 9 bases. The CDR3 extends over 16 amino acids. Germline-derived CDR1 and CDR2 are MGHDK and SYGVNS. The CDR3 DNA reads TGTGCCAGCAGTGAATGGGGGACACCGAACACCGGGGAGCTGTTTTTT. It encodes CASSEWGTPNTGELFF.

This chain joins TRBV24-1 and TRBJ2-3; 10 positions match TRBD2. V was pared by 5 bases and J by 2 bases, with 6 bases of the junction left unmatched. The CDR3 is made up of 16 amino acids. Germline CDR1 and CDR2: KGHDR and SFDVKD. The CDR3 reads CATSAPSGGATDTQYF. The DNA for the CDR3 is TGTGCCACCAGTGCCCCTAGCGGGGGTGCCACAGATACGCAGTATTTT.

This rearrangement joins TRBV27 to TRBJ2-3; D gene uncertain. The germline CDR1 and CDR2 sequences are MNHEY and SMNVEV (reference sequence). The CDR3 spans 13 residues. V lost 7 bases, J lost 3 bases, and 11 bases lay in between. CDR3 residues: CASTPWGTDTQYF. The CDR3 bases are TGTGCCAGCACTCCCTGGGGTACAGATACGCAGTATTTT.

A note on this clone: A junction boundary mismatches the germline segment, possibly from a read error. The CDR3 DNA reads TGTGCTAGCAGCTTAGATCGTACTTACGAGCAGTACTTC. Protein sequence: CASSLDRTYEQYF. The V and J genes are TRBV7-7 and TRBJ2-7; unclear D gene. Germline CDR1 and CDR2: SSHAT and FNYEAQ (reference sequence). The CDR3 consists of 13 residues.

The chain joins TRBV27 to TRBJ2-6, with TRBD2 matching over 11 bases. The length of the CDR3 is 19 residues. CDR1 is MNHEY, CDR2 SMNVEV, per germline (reference sequence). J lost 0 bases, V lost 4 bases, and 8 bases had no gene match. CDR3 sequence (DNA): TGTGCCAGCAGTTCCCCCCTAGCGGGAGGCTACTCTGGGGCCAACGTCCTGACTTTC. As protein: CASSSPLAGGYSGANVLTF.

V usage is TRBV5-1 and J usage is TRBJ2-7; tentatively, D is TRBD2 (5 bases). The CDR3 runs to 13 residues. In germline, CDR1 is SGHRS, CDR2 YFSETQ. Trimming stripped 2 bases from V and 5 bases from J, with 11 bases between. The CDR3 nucleotides are TGCGCCAGCAGCTTAATAGCGTTGGACGAGCAGTACTTC. This sequence encodes CASSLIALDEQYF.

This chain joins TRBV12-3 or TRBV12-4 and TRBJ1-1, with 12 bases matching TRBD1. CDR3 size: 12 residues. V lost 6 bases, J lost 11 bases, and 4 bases stayed unmatched. CDR3 sequence reads: CASRGTGGSAFF. Here the CDR3 DNA reads TGTGCCAGCAGGGGGACAGGGGGCAGCGCTTTCTTT.

The V call is TRBV5-1, the J call TRBJ1-6; a possible D gene is TRBD1 (5 bases). The V gene lost 4 bases and the J gene lost 10 bases, with 18 bases spanning the gap. The CDR3 has 15 residues. The germline gives CDR1 SGHRS, CDR2 YFSETQ. CDR3 in DNA: TGCGCCAGCAGCGGGAACACAGGTTTCGGATCACCCCTCCACTTT. Translating gives CASSGNTGFGSPLHF.

The CDR3, as DNA: TGTGCCAGCAGTTCACAGGGGGCAAACATTCAGTACTTC. As protein: CASSSQGANIQYF. The chain carries TRBV28 and TRBJ2-4, with 9 bases lining up with TRBD1. Germline assignment: CDR1 MDHEN and CDR2 SYDVKM. The CDR3 has 13 residues. The V and J ends lost 4 bases and 6 bases, in that order; junction bases with no gene match: 1. The complete variable domain, with remaining parts taken from reference TRBV28 and TRBJ2-4, reads DVKVTQSSRYLVKRTGEKVFLECVQDMDHENMFWYRQDPGLGLRLIYFSYDVKMKEKGDIPEGYSVSREKKERFSLILESASTNQTSMYLCASSSQGANIQYFGAGTRLSVL.

This rearrangement joins TRBV28 to TRBJ1-2; weak D call: TRBD1 (6 bases). Looked up from germline, CDR1 is MDHEN and CDR2 is SYDVKM. The CDR3 loop spans 14 amino acids. V lost 6 bases to trimming and J lost 8 bases, with 19 bases between them. The CDR3: CASSLLGGKRGYTF. DNA of the CDR3: TGTGCCAGCAGCCTCTTAGGGGGGAAAAGAGGCTACACCTTC.

The gene calls are TRBV27 and TRBJ1-2; D might be TRBD1 (6 bases). Between the trimmed V and J ends, which lost 0 bases and 2 bases, there was a span of 10 bases. The CDR3 spans 15 residues. Germline V lookup: CDR1 MNHEY, CDR2 SMNVEV (reference sequence). The CDR3: CASSLSRGRNYGYTF. CDR3 nucleotides: TGTGCCAGCAGTTTATCGAGGGGGAGGAACTATGGCTACACCTTC.

The CDR3 region is CAISDAGASNTGELFF. Here the CDR3 DNA reads TGTGCCATCAGTGACGCAGGCGCTTCGAACACCGGGGAGCTGTTTTTT. The chain combines TRBV10-3 with TRBJ2-2; no clear D gene. Germline V gene data show CDR1 as ENHRY and CDR2 as SYGVKD. The germline V and J ends were trimmed by 3 bases and 0 bases, with 11 bases remaining between them. The CDR3 loop spans 16 amino acids.

The V and J genes are TRBV28 and TRBJ1-1, with D hard to call. The CDR3 totals 13 residues. V gave up 1 base and J gave up 1 base, with 4 bases separating them. Looked up from germline, CDR1 is MDHEN and CDR2 is SYDVKM. CDR3 sequence (DNA): TGTGCCAGCAGTTTATTTCAGAACACTGAAGCTTTCTTT. Protein product: CASSLFQNTEAFF.

This clone is medium-sized by share. The V call is TRBV3-1 (or the pseudogene TRBV3-2), the J call TRBJ2-1; 10 nucleotides match TRBD1. The CDR3 extends over 16 amino acids. Losses at the gene ends were 4 bases for V and 2 bases for J; bases not matched to a gene: 5. From germline, CDR1 is LGHDT and CDR2 YNNKEL (reference sequence). The CDR3 loop is CASSPMTGGAYNEQFF. In nucleotides, the CDR3 is TGTGCCAGCAGCCCGATGACAGGGGGCGCCTACAATGAGCAGTTCTTC.

The table lists this clone with a count of one. This rearrangement joins TRBV2 to TRBJ1-6; 7 nucleotides match TRBD1. This CDR3 comprises 12 residues. The V and J ends lost 6 bases and 9 bases, in that order; junction bases with no gene match: 2. Looked up from germline, CDR1 is SNHLY and CDR2 is FYNNEI. The CDR3 DNA is TGTGCCAGCAGAAAGGGGGCTTCACCCCTCCACTTT. This codes for CASRKGASPLHF.

This sequence joins TRBV28 and TRBJ2-5; TRBD2 matches at 9 bases. CDR3 length: 15 amino acids. The germline gives CDR1 MDHEN, CDR2 SYDVKM. With 6 bases clipped from V and 4 bases from J, the junction kept 9 bases outside the gene matches. The CDR3 nucleotides read TGTGCCAGCAGGACTAGCGGCCCTTGGGGAGAGACCCAGTACTTC. It yields the protein CASRTSGPWGETQYF.

V is TRBV5-1 and J is TRBJ2-2; 7 bases match TRBD1. This CDR3 contains 18 residues. Germline CDR1 and CDR2: SGHRS and YFSETQ. With 3 bases clipped from V and 5 bases from J, the junction kept 16 bases outside the gene matches. This CDR3 is CASSYLNVTGRLTGELFF. CDR3 nucleotides: TGCGCCAGCAGCTATTTGAATGTGACAGGGCGATTGACCGGGGAGCTGTTTTTT.

DNA of the CDR3: TGTGCCAGTAGTCATACAGCGTTAGGAAAATATGGCTACACCTTC. Protein product: CASSHTALGKYGYTF. The chain recombines TRBV19 with TRBJ1-2, with D unclear. Trimming cost V 5 bases and J 5 bases, with 18 bases left between them. The germline CDR1 and CDR2 sequences are LNHDA and SQIVND (reference sequence). This CDR3 has 15 residues.

The V call is TRBV19, the J call TRBJ1-5, with TRBD1 identical over 7 bases. This CDR3 has 16 amino acids. CDR1 LNHDA and CDR2 SQIVND come from the germline V gene (reference sequence). Trimming at V came to 6 bases and at J to 6 bases, leaving 14 bases not matched to a gene. CDR3 protein: CASSVNRGMGGQPQHF. For the CDR3, the DNA is TGTGCCAGTAGCGTTAACAGGGGAATGGGAGGTCAGCCCCAGCATTTT.

This clone was counted a single time. The chain is built from TRBV6-5 and TRBJ2-1, with 9 positions matching TRBD2. The CDR3 is 14 residues long. CDR1 is MNHEY and CDR2 is SVGAGI in the germline V gene. The trim removed 6 bases at V and 7 bases at J, leaving 7 bases unmatched. The CDR3 spells CASSHLSGGNEQFF. CDR3 nucleotide sequence: TGTGCCAGCAGCCATCTGAGCGGGGGGAATGAGCAGTTCTTC.

The chain links TRBV4-3 to TRBJ2-3, with TRBD2 matching over 12 bases. The CDR3 covers 18 residues. Germline CDR1 is LGHNA and CDR2 is YSLEER. V was clipped by 0 bases and J by 0 bases; unmatched bases: 4. CDR3 sequence reads: CASSQETSGGPSTDTQYF. The DNA for the CDR3 is TGCGCCAGCAGCCAAGAGACTAGCGGGGGCCCTAGCACAGATACGCAGTATTTT.

The chain combines TRBV7-2 with TRBJ1-6, with 12 bases that match TRBD1. The ends lost 5 bases at V and 8 bases at J; junction bases unmatched: 7. The CDR3 loop spans 16 amino acids. Germline CDR1 SGHTA, CDR2 FQGNSA. The CDR3 coding sequence is TGTGCCAGCAGCCAAGACCGGGACAGGGGGCATTCACCCCTCCACTTT. Amino acids: CASSQDRDRGHSPLHF. The full variable domain, rest sourced from reference TRBV7-2 and TRBJ1-6, is GAGVSQSPSNKVTEKGKDVELRCDPISGHTALYWYRQSLGQGLEFLIYFQGNSAPDKSGLPSDRFSAERTGGSVSTLTIQRTQQEDSAVYLCASSQDRDRGHSPLHFGNGTRLTVT.

The V call is TRBV29-1, the J call TRBJ2-7; TRBD2 is a possible D gene (5 bases). Germline V gene data show CDR1 as SQVTM and CDR2 as ANQGSEA. V lost 3 bases to trimming and J lost 8 bases, with 11 bases between them. The CDR3 extends over 11 amino acids. The DNA for the CDR3 is TGCAGCGTTGATTCGGGGAATCAGCAGTACTTC. Its protein is CSVDSGNQQYF.